This TCR beta chain was obtained from a study of cytomegalovirus exposure and HLA in healthy donors. Study results and caveats: Later analysis placed DRB1 highest and HLA-C lowest in TCR association rates, which differed by HLA locus.

About this clone: Its target is unknown.

This PCR relied on a set of 60 Vbeta primers and 13 Jbeta primers. Produced via immunoSEQ multiplex PCR; TCRdb's table is partial and in-frame only. The sample has fewer than 120,000 clones, approximately 80% seen once. Trimming removed 4 bases at V and 10 bases at J, with 17 bases between. The CDR3 length is 14 residues. Germline assignment: CDR1 MNHEY and CDR2 SMNVEV (reference sequence). The origin of this receptor is an older woman in good health and CMV-seropositive. The sequenced sample consisted of PBMCs. The chain combines TRBV27 with TRBJ2-1, with D possibly matching TRBD1 (6 bases). CDR3 coding DNA: TGTGCCAGCAGTTACAGGGCCCGGGGCGTCGAGCAGTTCTTC. Residues: CASSYRARGVEQFF.